The 8 T cell receptor beta chains presented below share a single source sample, sequenced in a study of blood T cells in healthy people across ages. Alongside a J-beta primer mix, a sample-barcoded 5' primer served in a second PCR lasting roughly 7 to 11 cycles. TCRdb re-derived calls from the 5' RACE reads in MiXCR, one entry per CDR3 protein. The sample has hundreds of thousands of distinct CDR3 sequences, around a fifth seen once. Sequenced sample: blood. These TCRs come from a man aged 70-80 years in good health.

This clonotype was seen a few times. V is TRBV2 and J is TRBJ2-5; 8 bases map to TRBD1. The end of the DNA fits TRBJ2-7 better, so the J call may be wrong. Germline CDR1 SNHLY, CDR2 FYNNEI. This CDR3 has 14 amino acids. CDR3 loop: CASRTRQGSHEQYF. The CDR3 bases are TGTGCCAGCAGAACCAGACAGGGGAGCCACGAGCAGTACTTC.

V is TRBV29-1 and J is TRBJ2-5, with D maybe TRBD2 (6 bases). CDR1 is SQVTM, CDR2 ANQGSEA, per germline. The CDR3 extends over 13 amino acids. V gave up 1 base and J gave up 14 bases, with 20 bases separating them. CDR3 loop: CSVEAPGRRASYF. The CDR3 nucleotides are TGCAGCGTTGAAGCCCCGGGTAGGAGGGCAAGCTACTTC.

This chain joins TRBV4-1 and TRBJ1-1; possible D gene TRBD1, 5 bases. The CDR3 has 17 residues. CDR1 and CDR2 from the germline V gene are MGHRA and YSYEKL. The V end lost 0 bases, the J end lost 5 bases, and 19 bases lay between the germline ends. The CDR3 here is CASSQDPGTVVLTEAFF. In DNA form, the CDR3 reads TGCGCCAGCAGCCAAGACCCCGGGACCGTGGTACTTACTGAAGCTTTCTTT.

This clonotype occurred a few times. An end of the junction does not agree with germline; a read error may underlie this. The chain joins TRBV11-3 to TRBJ2-1, with 10 bases aligning to TRBD2. The CDR3 sequence is 15 residues long. CDR1 and CDR2 from the germline V gene are SGHNT and YENEEA. CDR3 bases: TGTGCCGGCAGCCTACGGACTAGCGGACACAATGAGCAGTTCTTC. Residues: CAGSLRTSGHNEQFF.

This clonotype has a count of ten or more. This chain links TRBV5-1 with TRBJ2-4; 7 positions match TRBD1. CDR3 length: 16 residues. Looked up from germline, CDR1 is SGHRS and CDR2 is YFSETQ. The V segment lost 3 bases and the J segment 1 base; nucleotides outside the gene matches: 7. CDR3: CASSSGQVGAKNIQYF. Written as DNA, the CDR3 is TGCGCCAGCAGCTCCGGACAGGTTGGGGCCAAAAACATTCAGTACTTC.

The chain uses TRBV6-2 or TRBV6-3 and TRBJ2-1; 8 positions agree with TRBD1. Germline V lookup: CDR1 MNHEY, CDR2 SVGEGT. The junction had 13 bases not matched to a gene; V was cut back by 6 bases and J by 6 bases. The CDR3 is 16 amino acids. The CDR3 nucleotides are TGTGCCAGCAGCCCCGTCCCGAGGACAGGGCGCAATGAGCAGTTCTTC. Protein product: CASSPVPRTGRNEQFF.

In its sample, this clonotype was seen a few times. The chain recombines TRBV18 with TRBJ2-3, with 12 bases that match TRBD2. CDR1 and CDR2 (germline): KGHSH, LQKENI. The CDR3 consists of 15 residues. V shed 5 bases and J 6 bases; nucleotides not matched to a gene: 6. DNA of the CDR3: TGTGCCAGCTCAACCGAAGGACTAGCGGGGGATACGCAGTATTTT. This sequence encodes CASSTEGLAGDTQYF.

The chain is built from TRBV12-3 or TRBV12-4 and TRBJ1-2; the D is unclear. The V end lost 5 bases, the J end lost 7 bases, and 14 bases lay between the germline ends. The CDR3 length is 13 residues. The CDR3 DNA reads as TGTGCCAGCAGTCCACCAGCGTCGATTGGCTACACCTTC. Amino acids: CASSPPASIGYTF.